The clone carrying this T cell receptor beta chain appeared many times. Its antigen is undetermined. Preparation of TCR beta libraries was done by quantitative 5'-RACE with molecular barcodes. TCRdb reprocessed the 5' RACE reads via MiXCR and lists one record per CDR3 protein. The table lists about 240,000 distinct CDR3 sequences, approximately 9% of them singletons. This sample is part of a study of CD8 T cells in ankylosing spondylitis. Study conclusions and caveats: Ankylosing spondylitis blood appeared to be characterized by a TCR beta motif of 7 to 9 highly homologous variants.

Germline-derived CDR1 and CDR2 are LGHNA and YNFKEQ. There are 13 residues in the CDR3. With 0 bases removed from V and 7 bases from J, the gap between germline ends came to 7 bases. Material: blood, either unsorted or a sorted T cell fraction (not recorded which). This receptor was identified in a male donor with ankylosing spondylitis or in good health (not recorded which). The rearrangement links TRBV4-2 to TRBJ2-1; no firm D call. Here the CDR3 reads CASSQDRWNEQFF. The CDR3 bases are TGTGCCAGCAGCCAAGATAGGTGGAATGAGCAGTTCTTC.